The clone carrying this T cell receptor (beta chain) was recorded a few times. Its antigen is not known. The donors gave bone marrow, and they were healthy. Primers: 60 Vbeta forward and 13 Jbeta reverse. TCRdb keeps only in-frame clones here, not all; method: immunoSEQ multiplex PCR. This sample has 200,000 to 250,000 clones; approximately 78% occur once, and the top ten carry about 3.1%. The sample belongs to a study of cytomegalovirus exposure and HLA in healthy donors. Study in general: Findings of an earlier analysis included over 95 million unique TCR beta sequences from roughly 200 million T cells. General study results and limits: A later analysis, which compared TCR beta chains of equal frequency, found the HLA-associated ones more clonally expanded. The majority of CMV-associated TCR beta chains were reported as apparently HLA-restricted in a later analysis.

CDR3 length: 15 amino acids. The germline V gene encodes CDR1 MDHEN and CDR2 SYDVKM. V shed 6 bases and J 5 bases; nucleotides not matched to a gene: 13. J is TRBJ2-7 and V is TRBV28; 7 bases match TRBD2. The clonotype comes from a man aged 30-40 years in good health and CMV-seronegative. Sequencing used PBMCs. The CDR3 loop is CASSPFLGGRDEQYF. In nucleotides, the CDR3 is TGTGCCAGCAGCCCATTCTTGGGGGGGAGGGACGAGCAGTACTTC.